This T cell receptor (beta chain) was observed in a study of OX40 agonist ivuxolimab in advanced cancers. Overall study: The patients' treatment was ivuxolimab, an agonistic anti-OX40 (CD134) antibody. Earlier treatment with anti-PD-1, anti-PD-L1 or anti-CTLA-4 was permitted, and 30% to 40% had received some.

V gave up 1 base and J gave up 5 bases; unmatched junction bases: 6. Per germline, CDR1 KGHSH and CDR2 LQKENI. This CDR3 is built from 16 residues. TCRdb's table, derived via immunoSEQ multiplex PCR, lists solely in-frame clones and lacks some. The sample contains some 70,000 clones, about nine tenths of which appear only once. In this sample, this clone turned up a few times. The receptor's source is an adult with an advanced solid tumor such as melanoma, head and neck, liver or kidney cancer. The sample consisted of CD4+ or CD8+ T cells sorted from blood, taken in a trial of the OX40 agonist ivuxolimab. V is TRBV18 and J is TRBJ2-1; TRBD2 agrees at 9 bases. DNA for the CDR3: TGTGCCAGCTCACCACGTAGCGGGGGCGAGAACAATGAGCAGTTCTTC. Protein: CASSPRSGGENNEQFF.